The source of this T cell receptor beta chain is a study of blood T cell repertoires in COVID-19 (TCRdb year 2020). Background on the whole study: Samples covering the acute and convalescent phases of COVID-19 were provided by collaborators in the United States, Italy and Spain. The material from the prospective study consisted of cDNA or gDNA derived from T cells, B-cell-depleted T cells, or PBMCs. The dataset comprised deeply sampled blood TCRbeta repertoires from subjects exposed to, actively infected with, or recovered from COVID-19. The repertoires were made available in a free public database intended to serve as a resource for research on the immune response to SARS-CoV-2. The samples were drawn from two sources: the first 160 participants of the ongoing ImmuneRACE study, and over 950 subjects contributed by 6 global collaborators. Nearly every sample came with metadata listing a de-identified subject ID, COVID-19 status, age in years and sex. HLA class I and class II types, where available, came from metadata supplied by the sample provider rather than from assay-based typing. The investigation overall reported the following: The quantity of clinical and demographic metadata differed by source and by participant and was supplied without curation.

TCRbeta CDR3 regions were amplified from genomic DNA using the immunoSEQ Assay, a bias-controlled multiplex PCR. Regarding the original processing steps: Nucleated cell counts per sample were estimated from amplification of reference gene primers within the assay. Sequence reads were collapsed and filtered to measure the absolute abundance of every unique TCRbeta CDR3 rearrangement. For each sample, productive Simpson clonality was calculated as the square root of Simpson's diversity index across productive rearrangements. This is the immuneACCESS table as TCRdb keeps it, with only in-frame sequences that have V and J called. A part of the clones is gone; compared with another copy, unresolved V genes explain less than half, and the rest is unexplained. V, J and clone size are those of that table, while D and trimming were read from the DNA. This sample gives hundreds of thousands of clones in total; about 85% of them show up just once. Of the sample, approximately 0.69% is held by the ten largest clones.

This clone was observed a single time. Its specific antigen is unknown. No qualities accompany the bases; no much larger clone lies one base away. V loses 11 bases of germline sequence and J loses 0 bases, and the interval between the two ends is 10 bases. The cysteine opens and the phenylalanine closes a CDR3 of 12 amino acids. Only CDR3 DNA remains: 36 bases, in frame from the first base. CDR1 KGHDR and CDR2 SFDVKD were looked up in the germline V gene. The collaborating institutions used their own protocols to collect whole blood in K2EDTA tubes. Collaborator samples were shipped for TCRbeta analysis as frozen whole blood, isolated PBMCs, or DNA extracted from either sample type.

Material for sequencing was peripheral blood. This receptor was identified in a man aged 35-49 years with acute or convalescent COVID-19. The chain employs TRBV24-1 and TRBJ2-7; D gene: possibly TRBD1, on 5 matching bases. The CDR3: CARYRSSYEQYF. The DNA sequence is as follows: TGTGCCAGGTACAGGAGCTCCTACGAGCAGTACTTC.